Presented here are 9 T cell receptor beta chains from one specimen sequenced in a study of identical twins. TCRdb redid the calling of the 5' RACE reads with MiXCR, one entry per CDR3 protein. The table shows about 530,000 distinct CDR3 sequences, with approximately 20% occurring only once. The data were also submitted as part of a second study, on yellow fever vaccine responses in identical twins.

The sequencing input was CD4+ T cells sorted from blood. The receptors were gathered from a woman younger than 35 in good health.

The genes are TRBV2 and TRBJ1-2; D might be TRBD1 (5 bases). This CDR3 comprises 13 residues. Looked up from germline, CDR1 is SNHLY and CDR2 is FYNNEI. V was shortened by 7 bases and J by 3 bases, with 12 bases between the two germline ends. This chain's CDR3 is CASTGDGDYGYTF. The CDR3 DNA sequence: TGTGCCAGCACCGGGGACGGAGACTATGGCTACACCTTC.

This clonotype was counted between two and nine times. The V gene is TRBV5-1, the J gene TRBJ2-2; TRBD2 matches at 8 bases. Per germline, CDR1 SGHRS and CDR2 YFSETQ. This CDR3 region has 16 residues. Trimming took 4 bases from V and 4 from J; bases not matched to a gene: 9. The CDR3 coding sequence is TGCGCCAGCAGCCAGCCGGGACTAGTGGGCACCGGGGAGCTGTTTTTT. Its protein product is CASSQPGLVGTGELFF.

The V gene is TRBV24-1, the J gene TRBJ1-1; a weak D match, TRBD1 (5 bases). The length of the CDR3 is 13 residues. Trimming pared 2 bases from V and 4 bases from J, leaving 7 bases between. The germline V gene has CDR1 KGHDR and CDR2 SFDVKD. The CDR3 reads CATSDSQGTEAFF. DNA of the CDR3: TGTGCCACCAGTGATTCCCAGGGCACTGAAGCTTTCTTT.

This clonotype was counted ten times or more. V usage is TRBV5-1 and J usage is TRBJ2-1; the match to TRBD2 covers 13 bases. This CDR3 spans 16 amino acids. Unmatched junction bases numbered 8, after V lost 4 bases and J lost 7 bases. In germline, CDR1 is SGHRS, CDR2 YFSETQ. CDR3 in amino acids: CASSVTTTSGRNEQFF. The CDR3 bases are TGCGCCAGCAGCGTGACAACGACTAGCGGGAGGAATGAGCAGTTCTTC.

The V call is TRBV2, the J call TRBJ2-5; tentatively, D is TRBD1 (5 bases). The CDR3 runs to 12 residues. V was shortened by 7 bases and J by 5 bases, with 11 bases between the two germline ends. Germline values: CDR1 SNHLY, CDR2 FYNNEI. This CDR3 reads CASTRVSETQYF. Written as DNA, the CDR3 is TGTGCCAGCACCAGGGTATCGGAGACCCAGTACTTC.

This clonotype was counted a few times. This chain links TRBV25-1 with TRBJ2-5; D gene uncertain. The V end was cut by 0 bases, the J end by 2 bases, with 10 bases between. This CDR3 spans 15 amino acids. Germline V gene data show CDR1 as MGHDK and CDR2 as SYGVNS. CDR3 coding DNA: TGTGCCAGCAGTGAATATCAGACATTACAAGAGACCCAGTACTTC. It is translated as CASSEYQTLQETQYF.

A word on this clonotype: This may come from a read error, since a much larger clone is one base off. V usage is TRBV12-3 or TRBV12-4 and J usage is TRBJ2-1; a weak D match, TRBD2 (6 bases). This CDR3 contains 13 residues. The CDR3 nucleotides are TGTGCCAGCACCGCTAGGGGAGGCAATGAGGAGTTCTTC. The encoded protein is CASTARGGNEEFF.

The chain recombines TRBV30 with TRBJ2-2, with unresolved D. Trimming cost V 8 bases and J 1 base, with 8 bases left between them. The CDR3 consists of 12 residues. Looked up from germline, CDR1 is GTSNPN and CDR2 is SVGIG (reference sequence). The CDR3 here is CARERNTGELFF. Here the CDR3 DNA reads TGTGCCCGAGAGAGGAACACCGGGGAGCTGTTTTTT.

This clonotype appeared a few times. This chain links TRBV19 with TRBJ2-2; D not resolved. Per germline, CDR1 LNHDA and CDR2 SQIVND (reference sequence). The CDR3 runs 14 residues. V lost 5 bases, J lost 4 bases, and 11 bases lay in between. The CDR3 DNA reads TGTGCCAGTAGTGGGGTAGCTGCCACCGGGGAGCTGTTTTTT. It translates to CASSGVAATGELFF.